Listed here are 7 T cell receptor beta chains from one sample, sequenced in a study of blood T cell repertoires in COVID-19. TCRdb's copy holds only in-frame clones and misses some; the assay was immunoSEQ multiplex PCR. This repertoire shows approximately 110,000 clones, approximately 84% found once; its top ten account for about 8.1%. Material for sequencing was peripheral blood. These receptors were obtained from a woman between 40 and 50 years old with acute or convalescent COVID-19.

The chain uses TRBV18 and TRBJ1-2; a possible D gene is TRBD1 (6 bases). The CDR3 is made up of 15 amino acids. The V end was cut by 2 bases, the J end by 7 bases, with 17 bases between. Germline values: CDR1 KGHSH, CDR2 LQKENI. CDR3 nucleotides: TGTGCCAGCTCACCAGTCCGGGACACCACTTCTGGCTACACCTTC. This codes for CASSPVRDTTSGYTF.

The chain's CDR3 is CAWSIGQGSEKLFF. The DNA for the CDR3 is TGTGCCTGGAGTATCGGTCAGGGAAGTGAAAAACTGTTTTTT. The chain employs TRBV30 and TRBJ1-4, with a possible D match to TRBD1 (5 bases). Germline lookup yields CDR1 GTSNPN and CDR2 SVGIG (reference sequence). The CDR3 covers 14 residues. V gave up 2 bases and J gave up 7 bases, with 14 bases separating them. Full variable domain (rest looked up from reference TRBV30 and TRBJ1-4): SQTIHQWPATLVQPVGSPLSLECTVEGTSNPNLYWYRQAAGRGLQLLFYSVGIGQISSEVPQNLSASRPQDRQFILSSKKLLLSDSGFYLCAWSIGQGSEKLFFGSGTQLSVL.

This clone is a singleton in its sample. The chain combines TRBV7-2 with TRBJ2-3, with 8 bases that match TRBD1. Germline V gives CDR1 SGHTA, CDR2 FQGNSA. V dropped 5 bases and J dropped 6; count of bases not matched to a gene: 4. The CDR3 extends over 13 amino acids. The CDR3 bases are TGTGCCAGCAGCGGGAGACAGGGGGATACGCAGTATTTT. It encodes CASSGRQGDTQYF.

The V and J genes are TRBV27 and TRBJ1-1; 9 bases fit TRBD1. The CDR3 runs 15 residues. Germline CDR1 reads MNHEY; CDR2 reads SMNVEV (reference sequence). V gave up 6 bases and J gave up 1 base; unmatched junction bases: 6. The CDR3 loop is CASRRWDRENTEAFF. In nucleotides, the CDR3 is TGTGCCAGCAGGAGATGGGACAGGGAGAACACTGAAGCTTTCTTT.

The chain links TRBV3-1 (or the pseudogene TRBV3-2) to TRBJ2-5; TRBD2 agrees at 12 bases. The CDR3 is 20 residues long. With V trimmed by 5 bases and J by 1 base, 17 bases remained unmatched. Per the germline V gene, CDR1 is LGHDT and CDR2 is YNNKEL (reference sequence). The chain's CDR3 is CASSARRGLTSGGGQETQYF. DNA for the CDR3: TGTGCCAGCAGCGCAAGGAGAGGGTTGACTAGCGGGGGCGGCCAAGAGACCCAGTACTTC.

This chain links TRBV2 with TRBJ2-6; the match to TRBD1 covers 11 bases. Germline CDR1 and CDR2: SNHLY and FYNNEI. Trimming cost V 7 bases and J 1 base; bases outside gene matches: 6. This CDR3 comprises 17 residues. The CDR3 sequence: CASTTGTGGSGANVLTF. The CDR3 nucleotides are TGTGCCAGCACAACCGGGACAGGGGGGTCTGGGGCCAACGTCCTGACTTTC. The variable domain in full, completed from reference TRBV2 and TRBJ2-6, reads EPEVTQTPSHQVTQMGQEVILRCVPISNHLYFYWYRQILGQKVEFLVSFYNNEISEKSEIFDDQFSVERPDGSNFTLKIRSTKLEDSAMYFCASTTGTGGSGANVLTFGAGSRLTVL.

In DNA form, the CDR3 reads TGTGCCAGCAGGCCTCGGGCCGGGACAGGGGGCGGTTCACCCCTCCACTTT. Residues: CASRPRAGTGGGSPLHF. The V gene is TRBV2, the J gene TRBJ1-6, with TRBD1 matching over 12 bases. Germline trimming cut 6 bases from V and 9 bases from J; bases unmatched to any gene: 12. Germline V gene lookup returns CDR1 SNHLY and CDR2 FYNNEI. The CDR3 totals 17 residues.